One T cell receptor beta chain is described in this entry. The antigen it binds to is not known. No qualities accompany the bases; no much larger clone lies one base away. Clipping removes 4 bases from V and 2 bases from J, with 3 as the unmatched junction base count. In the germline V gene (reference sequence), CDR1 corresponds to GTSNPN and CDR2 to SVGIG. Including the terminal cysteine and phenylalanine, the CDR3 comprises 13 residues. CDR3 DNA is the only sequence kept; it has 39 bases, read in frame from the first base. The immunoSEQ Assay, a bias-controlled multiplex PCR, was used to amplify TCRbeta CDR3 regions from genomic DNA. Per the authors' processing: Nucleated cell counts per sample were estimated from amplification of reference gene primers within the assay. To quantify the absolute abundance of each unique TCRbeta CDR3 rearrangement, sequence reads were collapsed and filtered. For each sample, productive Simpson clonality was calculated as the square root of Simpson's diversity index across productive rearrangements. TCRdb took this table from immuneACCESS and kept in-frame rearrangements with V and J called. Such tables lack part of the clones; where checked against another copy, unresolved V genes explain under half of the gap, and the rest is unexplained. V and J calls and clone size come straight from that table; D and trimming were deduced from the DNA. The sample includes approximately 300,000 clones, with around four fifths observed a single time. The ten largest clonotypes hold 1% to 1.5% of the sample.

This sample is drawn from a study of blood T cell repertoires in COVID-19 (dated by TCRdb to about 2020). About the study as a whole: Samples covering the acute and convalescent phases of COVID-19 were provided by collaborators in the United States, Italy and Spain. A freely available public database, intended as a resource for researchers studying the immune response to SARS-CoV-2, is where the repertoires were released. Where available, HLA class I and class II types were obtained from metadata supplied by the sample provider rather than from assay-based typing. The dataset comprised deeply sampled blood TCRbeta repertoires from subjects exposed to, actively infected with, or recovered from COVID-19. Samples came from the ongoing ImmuneRACE study (first 160 participants) plus 1,254 subjects from 6 global collaborators. The sample metadata nearly always contained a de-identified subject ID, COVID-19 status, age in years and sex. The material from the prospective study consisted of cDNA or gDNA derived from T cells, B-cell-depleted T cells, or PBMCs.

The collaborating institutions used their own protocols to collect whole blood in K2EDTA tubes. For TCRbeta analysis, collaborators shipped samples in one of three forms: frozen whole blood, isolated PBMCs, or DNA extracted from either of those sample types. The paper's findings and limits, for the study overall: The quantity of clinical and demographic metadata differed by source and by participant and was supplied without curation.

Sequencing used peripheral blood. This clonotype was sampled from a woman aged 50 to 60 with acute or convalescent COVID-19. This sequence uses TRBV30 and TRBJ1-1; TRBD1 aligns with 8 central bases. In nucleotides, the sequence is TGTGCCTGGAAAGACAGGGGAAACACTGAAGCTTTCTTT. Its protein reads: CAWKDRGNTEAFF.